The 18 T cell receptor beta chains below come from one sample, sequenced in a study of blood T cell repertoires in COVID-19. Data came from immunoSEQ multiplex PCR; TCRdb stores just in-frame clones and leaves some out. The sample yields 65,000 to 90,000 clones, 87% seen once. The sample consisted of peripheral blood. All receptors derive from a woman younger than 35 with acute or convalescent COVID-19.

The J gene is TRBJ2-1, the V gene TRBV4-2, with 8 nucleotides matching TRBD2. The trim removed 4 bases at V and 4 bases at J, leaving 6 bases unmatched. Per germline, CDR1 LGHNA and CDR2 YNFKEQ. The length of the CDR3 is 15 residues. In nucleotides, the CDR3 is TGTGCCAGCAGCCCCGGACTAGCCGAATACAATGAGCAGTTCTTC. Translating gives CASSPGLAEYNEQFF.

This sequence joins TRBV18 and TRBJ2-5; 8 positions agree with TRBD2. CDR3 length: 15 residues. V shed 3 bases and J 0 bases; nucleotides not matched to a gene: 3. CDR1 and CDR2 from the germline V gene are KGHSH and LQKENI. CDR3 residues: CASSPGGGNQETQYF. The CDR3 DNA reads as TGTGCCAGCTCACCCGGGGGGGGAAACCAAGAGACCCAGTACTTC.

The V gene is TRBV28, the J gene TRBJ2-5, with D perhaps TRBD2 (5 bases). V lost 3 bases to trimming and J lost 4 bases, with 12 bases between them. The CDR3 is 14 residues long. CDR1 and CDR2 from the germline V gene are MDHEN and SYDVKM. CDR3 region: CASSFRGKVETQYF. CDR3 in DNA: TGTGCCAGCAGTTTTCGGGGAAAGGTAGAGACCCAGTACTTC.

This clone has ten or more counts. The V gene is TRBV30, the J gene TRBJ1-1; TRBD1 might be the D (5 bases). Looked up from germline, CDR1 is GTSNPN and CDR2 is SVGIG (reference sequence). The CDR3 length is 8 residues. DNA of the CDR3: TGTTTAAGGGGCGGAGCTTTCTTT. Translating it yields CLRGGAFF. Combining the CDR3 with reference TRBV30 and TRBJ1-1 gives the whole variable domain SQTIHQWPATLVQPVGSPLSLECTVEGTSNPNLYWYRQAAGRGLQLLFYSVGIGQISSEVPQNLSASRPQDRQFILSSKKLLLSDSGFYLCLRGGAFFGQGTRLTVV.

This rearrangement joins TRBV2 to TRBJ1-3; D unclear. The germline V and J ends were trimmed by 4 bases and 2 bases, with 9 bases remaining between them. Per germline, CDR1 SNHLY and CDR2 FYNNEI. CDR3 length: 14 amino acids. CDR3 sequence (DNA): TGTGCCAGCAGTGTCCTCGGGACTGGAAACACCATATATTTT. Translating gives CASSVLGTGNTIYF.

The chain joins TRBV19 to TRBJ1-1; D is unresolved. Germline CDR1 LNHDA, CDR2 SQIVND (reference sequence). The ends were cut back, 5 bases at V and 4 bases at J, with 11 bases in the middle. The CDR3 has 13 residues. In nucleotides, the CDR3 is TGTGCCAGTAGTCATCGCAGGTCCACTGAAGCTTTCTTT. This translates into CASSHRRSTEAFF.

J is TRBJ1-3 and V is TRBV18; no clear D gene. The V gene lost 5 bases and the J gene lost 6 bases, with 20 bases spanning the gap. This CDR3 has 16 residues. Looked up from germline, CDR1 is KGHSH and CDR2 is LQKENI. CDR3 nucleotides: TGTGCCAGCTCAACGGGATTAAGCGGCTATCCAAACACCATATATTTT. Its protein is CASSTGLSGYPNTIYF.

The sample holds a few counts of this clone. This chain's CDR3 is CASSQGQGEYTEAFF. The CDR3 region has the DNA TGTGCCAGCAGCCAAGGACAGGGTGAATACACTGAAGCTTTCTTT. The gene calls are TRBV27 and TRBJ1-1, with TRBD1 matching over 8 bases. V gave up 6 bases and J gave up 3 bases; unmatched junction bases: 9. Germline assignment: CDR1 MNHEY and CDR2 SMNVEV (reference sequence). CDR3 length equals 15 residues.

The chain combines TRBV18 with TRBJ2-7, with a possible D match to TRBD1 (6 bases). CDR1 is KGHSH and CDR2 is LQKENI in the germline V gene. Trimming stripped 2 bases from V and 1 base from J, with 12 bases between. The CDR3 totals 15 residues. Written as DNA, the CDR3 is TGTGCCAGCTCACCAAGGACAGAAGGGTCCTACGAGCAGTACTTC. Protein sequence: CASSPRTEGSYEQYF.

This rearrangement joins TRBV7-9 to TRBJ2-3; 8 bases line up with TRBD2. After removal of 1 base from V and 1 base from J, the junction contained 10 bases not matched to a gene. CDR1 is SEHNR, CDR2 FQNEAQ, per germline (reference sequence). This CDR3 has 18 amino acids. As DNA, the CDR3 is TGTGCCAGCAGCTTAGGTTCCGGGGGGGGAGCGGGCACAGATACGCAGTATTTT. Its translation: CASSLGSGGGAGTDTQYF.

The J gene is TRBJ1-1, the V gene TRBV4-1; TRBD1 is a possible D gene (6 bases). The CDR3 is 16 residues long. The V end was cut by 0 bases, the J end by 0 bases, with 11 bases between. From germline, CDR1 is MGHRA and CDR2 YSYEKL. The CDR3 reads CASSQDPNRVNTEAFF. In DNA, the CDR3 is TGCGCCAGCAGCCAAGATCCCAACAGGGTGAACACTGAAGCTTTCTTT.

The DNA for the CDR3 is TGTGCCAGCTCACCTCTCTTTCTTGACGGACTTGCCTACAATGAGCAGTTCTTC. Translating gives CASSPLFLDGLAYNEQFF. J is TRBJ2-1 and V is TRBV18; TRBD2 might be the D (5 bases). The CDR3 has 18 residues. The germline V gene has CDR1 KGHSH and CDR2 LQKENI. V lost 3 bases, J lost 2 bases, and 20 bases lay in between.

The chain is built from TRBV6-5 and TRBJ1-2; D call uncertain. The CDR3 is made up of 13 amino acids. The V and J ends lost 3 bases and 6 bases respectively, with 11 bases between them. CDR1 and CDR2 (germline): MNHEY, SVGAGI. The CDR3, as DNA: TGTGCCAGCAGTTATTCACTATTACATGGCTACACCTTC. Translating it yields CASSYSLLHGYTF.

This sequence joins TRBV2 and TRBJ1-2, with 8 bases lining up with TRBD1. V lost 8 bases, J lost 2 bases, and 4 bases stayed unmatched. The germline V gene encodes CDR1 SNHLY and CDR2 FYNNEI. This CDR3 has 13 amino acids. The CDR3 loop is CASRQGLNYGYTF. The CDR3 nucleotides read TGTGCCAGCCGACAGGGGTTGAACTATGGCTACACCTTC. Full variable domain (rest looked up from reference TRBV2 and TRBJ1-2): EPEVTQTPSHQVTQMGQEVILRCVPISNHLYFYWYRQILGQKVEFLVSFYNNEISEKSEIFDDQFSVERPDGSNFTLKIRSTKLEDSAMYFCASRQGLNYGYTFGSGTRLTVV.

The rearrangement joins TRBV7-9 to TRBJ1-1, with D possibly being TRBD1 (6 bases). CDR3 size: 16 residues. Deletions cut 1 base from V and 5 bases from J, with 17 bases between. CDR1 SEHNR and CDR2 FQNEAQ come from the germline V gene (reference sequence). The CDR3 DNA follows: TGTGCCAGCAGCTTAGGCGCCTTGGGGACAAATACTGAAGCTTTCTTT. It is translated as CASSLGALGTNTEAFF.

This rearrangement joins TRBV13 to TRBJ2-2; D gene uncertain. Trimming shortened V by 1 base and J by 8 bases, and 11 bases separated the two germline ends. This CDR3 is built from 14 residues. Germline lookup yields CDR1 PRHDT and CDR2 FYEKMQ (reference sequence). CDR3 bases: TGTGCCAGCAGCTTAGCCTTTGCCGGGGGGGAGCTGTTTTTT. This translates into CASSLAFAGGELFF.

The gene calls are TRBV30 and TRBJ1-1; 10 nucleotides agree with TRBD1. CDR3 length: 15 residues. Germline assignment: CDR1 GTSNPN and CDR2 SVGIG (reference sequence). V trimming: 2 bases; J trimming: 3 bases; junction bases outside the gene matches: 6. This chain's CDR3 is CAWSQKGTGDTEAFF. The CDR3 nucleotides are TGTGCCTGGAGTCAAAAAGGGACAGGGGACACTGAAGCTTTCTTT.

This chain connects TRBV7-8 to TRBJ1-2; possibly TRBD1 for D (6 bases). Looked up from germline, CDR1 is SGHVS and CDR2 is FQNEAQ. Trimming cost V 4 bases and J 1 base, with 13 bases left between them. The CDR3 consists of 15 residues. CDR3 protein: CASSSADRVNYGYTF. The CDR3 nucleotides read TGTGCCAGCAGCTCAGCGGACAGAGTTAACTATGGCTACACCTTC.